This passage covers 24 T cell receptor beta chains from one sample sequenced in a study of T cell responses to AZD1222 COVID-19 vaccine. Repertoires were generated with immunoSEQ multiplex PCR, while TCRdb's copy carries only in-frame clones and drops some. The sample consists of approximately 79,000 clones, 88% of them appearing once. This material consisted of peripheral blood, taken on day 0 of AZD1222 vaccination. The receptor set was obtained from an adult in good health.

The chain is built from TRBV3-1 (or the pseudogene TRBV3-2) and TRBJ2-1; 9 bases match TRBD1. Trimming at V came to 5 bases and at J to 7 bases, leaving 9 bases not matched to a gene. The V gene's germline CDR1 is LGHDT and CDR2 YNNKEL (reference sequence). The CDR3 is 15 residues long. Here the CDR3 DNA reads TGTGCCAGCAGCTCAGTTGGGACAGGGTGGAATGAGCAGTTCTTC. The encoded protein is CASSSVGTGWNEQFF.

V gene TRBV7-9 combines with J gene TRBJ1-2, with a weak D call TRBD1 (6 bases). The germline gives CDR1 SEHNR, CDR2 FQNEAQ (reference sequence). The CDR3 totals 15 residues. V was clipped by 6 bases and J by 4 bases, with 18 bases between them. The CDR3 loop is CASRPDQGLGYGYTF. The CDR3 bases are TGTGCCAGCAGACCCGATCAGGGGCTCGGCTATGGCTACACCTTC.

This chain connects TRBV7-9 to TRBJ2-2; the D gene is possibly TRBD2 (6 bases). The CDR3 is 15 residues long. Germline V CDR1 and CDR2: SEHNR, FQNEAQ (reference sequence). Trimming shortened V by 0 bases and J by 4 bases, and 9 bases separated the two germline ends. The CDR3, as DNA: TGTGCCAGCAGCTTAGCCGGGGGTGGCACCGGGGAGCTGTTTTTT. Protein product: CASSLAGGGTGELFF.

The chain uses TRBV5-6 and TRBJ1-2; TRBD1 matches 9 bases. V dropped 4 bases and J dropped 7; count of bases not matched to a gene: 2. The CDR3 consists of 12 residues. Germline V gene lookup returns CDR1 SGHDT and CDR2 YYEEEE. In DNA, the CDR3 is TGTGCCAGCAGCCGGGACAGGGTTGGCTACACCTTC. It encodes CASSRDRVGYTF.

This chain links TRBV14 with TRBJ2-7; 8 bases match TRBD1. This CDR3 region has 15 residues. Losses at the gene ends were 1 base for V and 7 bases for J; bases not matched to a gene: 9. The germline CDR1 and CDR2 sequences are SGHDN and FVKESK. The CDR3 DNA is TGTGCCAGCAGCCAAGGGTCCGGACAGGGTGTAGAGCAGTACTTC. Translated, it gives CASSQGSGQGVEQYF.

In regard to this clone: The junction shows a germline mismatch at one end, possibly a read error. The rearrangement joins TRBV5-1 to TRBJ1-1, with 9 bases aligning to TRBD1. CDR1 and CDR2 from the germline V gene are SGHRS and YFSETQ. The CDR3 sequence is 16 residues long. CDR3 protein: CASSLEQGARNAEAFF. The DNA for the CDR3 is TGCGCCAGCAGCTTGGAACAGGGGGCCCGGAACGCTGAAGCTTTCTTT.

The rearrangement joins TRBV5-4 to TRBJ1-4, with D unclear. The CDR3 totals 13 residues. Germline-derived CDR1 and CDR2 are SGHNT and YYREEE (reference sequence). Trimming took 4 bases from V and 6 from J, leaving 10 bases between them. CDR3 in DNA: TGTGCCAGCAGCGAGAGGGTAGATGAAAAACTGTTTTTT. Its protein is CASSERVDEKLFF.

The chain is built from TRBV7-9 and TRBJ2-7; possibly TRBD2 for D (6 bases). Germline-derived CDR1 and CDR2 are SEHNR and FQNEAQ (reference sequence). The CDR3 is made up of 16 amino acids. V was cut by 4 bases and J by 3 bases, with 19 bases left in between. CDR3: CASSSGRGWEDYEQYF. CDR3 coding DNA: TGTGCCAGCAGCTCCGGTAGGGGCTGGGAGGACTACGAGCAGTACTTC.

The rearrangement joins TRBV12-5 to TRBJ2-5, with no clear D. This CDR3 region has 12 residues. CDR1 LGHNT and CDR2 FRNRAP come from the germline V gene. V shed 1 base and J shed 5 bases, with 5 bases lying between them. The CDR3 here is CASGLAQETQYF. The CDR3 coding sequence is TGTGCTAGTGGTTTGGCCCAGGAGACCCAGTACTTC.

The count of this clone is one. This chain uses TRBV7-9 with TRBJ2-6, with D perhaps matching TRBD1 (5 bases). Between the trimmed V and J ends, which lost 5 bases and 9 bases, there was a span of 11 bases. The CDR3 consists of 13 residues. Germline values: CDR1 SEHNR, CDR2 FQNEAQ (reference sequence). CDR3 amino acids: CASSRQGVNVLTF. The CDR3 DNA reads TGTGCCAGCAGCCGTCAGGGTGTCAACGTCCTGACTTTC.

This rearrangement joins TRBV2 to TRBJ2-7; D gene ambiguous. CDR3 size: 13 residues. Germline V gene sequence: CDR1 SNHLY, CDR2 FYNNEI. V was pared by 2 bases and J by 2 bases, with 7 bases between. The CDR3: CASSELETYEQYF. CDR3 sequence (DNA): TGTGCCAGCAGTGAATTAGAAACCTACGAGCAGTACTTC.

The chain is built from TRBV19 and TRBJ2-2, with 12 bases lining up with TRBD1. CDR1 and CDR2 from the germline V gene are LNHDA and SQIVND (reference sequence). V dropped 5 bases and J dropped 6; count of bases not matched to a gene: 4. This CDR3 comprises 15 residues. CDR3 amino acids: CASSPRDRGPGELFF. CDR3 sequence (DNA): TGTGCCAGTAGTCCCCGGGACAGGGGGCCCGGGGAGCTGTTTTTT.

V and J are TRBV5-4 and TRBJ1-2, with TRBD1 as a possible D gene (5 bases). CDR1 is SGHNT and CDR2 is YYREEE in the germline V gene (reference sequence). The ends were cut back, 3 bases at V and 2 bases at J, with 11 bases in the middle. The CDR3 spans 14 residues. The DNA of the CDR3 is TGTGCCAGCAGCTGGGACCTATCAAACTATGGCTACACCTTC. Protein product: CASSWDLSNYGYTF.

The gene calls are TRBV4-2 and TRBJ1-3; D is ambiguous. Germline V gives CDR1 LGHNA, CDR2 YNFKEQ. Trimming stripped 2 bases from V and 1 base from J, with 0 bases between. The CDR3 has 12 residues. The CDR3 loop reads CASSQSGNTIYF. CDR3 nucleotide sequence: TGTGCCAGCAGCCAATCTGGAAACACCATATATTTT.

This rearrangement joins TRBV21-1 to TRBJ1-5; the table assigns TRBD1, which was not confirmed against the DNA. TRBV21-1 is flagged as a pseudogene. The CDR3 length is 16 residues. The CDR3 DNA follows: TGTGCCAGCAGCAAAGGGGCAACTGTACTCAATCAGCCCCAGCATTTT. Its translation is CASSKGATVLNQPQHF.

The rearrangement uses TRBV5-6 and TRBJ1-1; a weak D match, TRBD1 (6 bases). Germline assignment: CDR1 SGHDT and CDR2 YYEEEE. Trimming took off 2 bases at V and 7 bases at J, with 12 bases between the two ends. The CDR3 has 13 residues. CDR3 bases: TGTGCCAGCAGCTTCGAAGGACAGTTTGAAGCTTTCTTT. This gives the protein CASSFEGQFEAFF.

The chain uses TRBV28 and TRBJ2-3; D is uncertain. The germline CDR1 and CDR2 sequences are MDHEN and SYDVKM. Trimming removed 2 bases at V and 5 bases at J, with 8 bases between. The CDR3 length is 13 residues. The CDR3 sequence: CASSLGRLDTQYF. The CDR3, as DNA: TGTGCCAGCAGTTTAGGGCGACTAGATACGCAGTATTTT.

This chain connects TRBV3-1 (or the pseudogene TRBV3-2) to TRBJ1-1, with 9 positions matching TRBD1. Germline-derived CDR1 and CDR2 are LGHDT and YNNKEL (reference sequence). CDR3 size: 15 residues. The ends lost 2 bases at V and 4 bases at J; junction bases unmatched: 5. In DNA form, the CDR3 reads TGTGCCAGCAGCCAATGGGACAGGGCGGGCACTGAAGCTTTCTTT. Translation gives CASSQWDRAGTEAFF.

This CDR3 is CATSGGSGNTIYF. CDR3 in DNA: TGTGCCACCTCGGGCGGCTCTGGAAACACCATATATTTT. The rearrangement joins TRBV19 to TRBJ1-3; no reliable D call. The CDR3 length is 13 residues. Deletions cut 10 bases from V and 0 bases from J, with 10 bases between. Germline lookup yields CDR1 LNHDA and CDR2 SQIVND (reference sequence).

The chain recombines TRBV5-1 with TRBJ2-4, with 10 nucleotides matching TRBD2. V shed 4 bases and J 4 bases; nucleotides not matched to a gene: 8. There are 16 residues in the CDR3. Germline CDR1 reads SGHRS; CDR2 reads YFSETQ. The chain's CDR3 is CASSHSGTSVKNIQYF. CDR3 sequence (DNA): TGCGCCAGCAGCCACTCCGGGACTAGCGTTAAAAACATTCAGTACTTC. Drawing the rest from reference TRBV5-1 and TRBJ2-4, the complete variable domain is KAGVTQTPRYLIKTRGQQVTLSCSPISGHRSVSWYQQTPGQGLQFLFEYFSETQRNKGNFPGRFSGRQFSNSRSEMNVSTLELGDSALYLCASSHSGTSVKNIQYFGAGTRLSVL.

The CDR3 bases are TGTGCCAGCAGCAGCCCCCCTAGCTCCAAGGATGAGCAGTTCTTC. It yields the protein CASSSPPSSKDEQFF. The chain combines TRBV9 with TRBJ2-1, with a weak D call TRBD2 (5 bases). V was trimmed by 4 bases and J by 8 bases, leaving 19 bases between them. The CDR3 spans 15 residues. Per germline, CDR1 SGDLS and CDR2 YYNGEE.

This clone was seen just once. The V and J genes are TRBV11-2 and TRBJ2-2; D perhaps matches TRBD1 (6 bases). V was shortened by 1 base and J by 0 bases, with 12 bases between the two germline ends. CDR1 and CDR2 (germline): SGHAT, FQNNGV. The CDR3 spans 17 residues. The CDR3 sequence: CASSLAGQTTNTGELFF. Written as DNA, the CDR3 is TGTGCCAGCAGCTTAGCCGGACAGACCACGAACACCGGGGAGCTGTTTTTT.

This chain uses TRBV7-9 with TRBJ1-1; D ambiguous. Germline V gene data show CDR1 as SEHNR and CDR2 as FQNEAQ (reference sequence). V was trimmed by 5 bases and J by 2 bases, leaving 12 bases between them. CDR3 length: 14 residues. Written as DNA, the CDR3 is TGTGCCAGCAGCCATTCAGACTCCAACACTGAAGCTTTCTTT. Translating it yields CASSHSDSNTEAFF.

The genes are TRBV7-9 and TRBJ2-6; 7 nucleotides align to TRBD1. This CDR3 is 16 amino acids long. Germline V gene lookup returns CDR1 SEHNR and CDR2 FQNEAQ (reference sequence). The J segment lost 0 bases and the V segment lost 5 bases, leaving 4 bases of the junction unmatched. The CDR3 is CASSLTGVSGANVLTF. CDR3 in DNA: TGTGCCAGCAGCCTTACAGGGGTCTCTGGGGCCAACGTCCTGACTTTC.